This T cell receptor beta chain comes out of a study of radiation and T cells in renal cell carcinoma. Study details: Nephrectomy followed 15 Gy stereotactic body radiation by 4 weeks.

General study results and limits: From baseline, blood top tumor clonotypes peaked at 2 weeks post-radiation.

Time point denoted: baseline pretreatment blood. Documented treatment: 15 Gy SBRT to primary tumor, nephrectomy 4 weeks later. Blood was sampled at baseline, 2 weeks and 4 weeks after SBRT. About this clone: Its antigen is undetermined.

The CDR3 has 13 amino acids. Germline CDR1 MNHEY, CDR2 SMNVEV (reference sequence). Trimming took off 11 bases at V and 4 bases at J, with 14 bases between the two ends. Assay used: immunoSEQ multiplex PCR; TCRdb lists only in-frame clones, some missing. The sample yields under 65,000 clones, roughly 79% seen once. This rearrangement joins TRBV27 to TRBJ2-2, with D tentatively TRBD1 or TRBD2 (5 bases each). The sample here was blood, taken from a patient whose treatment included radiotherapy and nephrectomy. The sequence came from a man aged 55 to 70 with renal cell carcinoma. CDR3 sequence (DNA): TGTGCCTCAGGGACGTCTGGCACCGGGGAGCTGTTTTTT. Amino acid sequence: CASGTSGTGELFF.